The text below deals with one TCR beta chain. These data belong to a study of T cell responses to AZD1222 COVID-19 vaccine. Germline values: CDR1 SGDLS, CDR2 YYNGEE. Trimming left V 0 bases short and J 4 bases short, with 3 bases between. The CDR3 sequence is 12 residues long. Measured with immunoSEQ multiplex PCR; TCRdb has only the in-frame clones, and not every one. The sample yields roughly 120,000 clones, around 93% seen once. This sequence was found in an adult in good health. The specimen comprised peripheral blood, sampled on day 0 of AZD1222 vaccination. V usage is TRBV9 and J usage is TRBJ2-3; no definite D call. CDR3 in amino acids: CASSVAADTQYF. CDR3 in DNA: TGTGCCAGCAGCGTAGCTGCAGATACGCAGTATTTT.